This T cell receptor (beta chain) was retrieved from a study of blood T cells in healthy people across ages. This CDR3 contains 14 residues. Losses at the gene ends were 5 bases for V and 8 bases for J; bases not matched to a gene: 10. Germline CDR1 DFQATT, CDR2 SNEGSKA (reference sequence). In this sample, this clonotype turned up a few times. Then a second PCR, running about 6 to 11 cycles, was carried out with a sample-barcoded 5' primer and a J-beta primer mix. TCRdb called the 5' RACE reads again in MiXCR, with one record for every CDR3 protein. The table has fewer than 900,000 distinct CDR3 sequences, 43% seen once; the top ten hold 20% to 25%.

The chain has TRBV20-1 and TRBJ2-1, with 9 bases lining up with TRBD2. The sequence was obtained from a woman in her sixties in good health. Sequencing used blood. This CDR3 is CSAEASGKRDEQFF. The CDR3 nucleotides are TGCAGTGCTGAGGCTAGCGGGAAACGGGATGAGCAGTTCTTC.